The next 4 T cell receptor beta chains were all read from a single sample in a study of TIL therapy for anti-PD-1-resistant metastatic lung cancer. Sample time point: pre-treatment sample, taken before nivolumab and TIL therapy. Tumor tissue came from excised metastases, mostly pleural nodules or supraclavicular lymph nodes. The libraries were made with immunoSEQ v3. TCRdb keeps only in-frame clones here, not all; method: immunoSEQ multiplex PCR. The profile shows approximately 95,000 clones, approximately 65% of them singletons. The sequencing used tumor tissue, collected at baseline. All receptors derive from a person between 30 and 80 years old with non-small cell lung cancer.

V usage is TRBV7-3 and J usage is TRBJ2-4, with a possible D match to TRBD2 (5 bases). Germline V gene data show CDR1 as SGHTA and CDR2 as FQGTGA. The CDR3 loop spans 14 amino acids. V lost 8 bases, J lost 0 bases, and 11 bases lay in between. The CDR3 bases are TGTGCCAGCCTCAAACTAGGAGCCAAAAACATTCAGTACTTC. Its protein is CASLKLGAKNIQYF. The full variable domain, completed using reference TRBV7-3 and TRBJ2-4, is GAGVSQTPSNKVTEKGKYVELRCDPISGHTALYWYRQSLGQGPEFLIYFQGTGAADDSGLPNDRFFAVRPEGSVSTLKIQRTERGDSAVYLCASLKLGAKNIQYFGAGTRLSVL.

CDR3 in amino acids: CASSLRLAGETQYF. The CDR3 nucleotides read TGTGCCAGTAGTCTCCGACTAGCGGGAGAGACCCAGTACTTC. The chain combines TRBV19 with TRBJ2-5; 10 bases map to TRBD2. V lost 5 bases, J lost 4 bases, and 4 bases stayed unmatched. The CDR3 consists of 14 residues. Per the germline V gene, CDR1 is LNHDA and CDR2 is SQIVND (reference sequence).

The V and J genes are TRBV5-1 and TRBJ1-4; TRBD1 matches at 7 bases. Germline loops: CDR1 SGHRS, CDR2 YFSETQ. The CDR3 contains 14 residues. V lost 0 bases to trimming and J lost 4 bases; unmatched junction nucleotides: 0. The CDR3 nucleotides read TGCGCCAGCAGCTTGGACAGGGGTAATGAAAAACTGTTTTTT. Encoded protein: CASSLDRGNEKLFF.

This chain joins TRBV5-1 and TRBJ2-5; 7 bases fit TRBD2. The V segment lost 0 bases and the J segment 5 bases; nucleotides outside the gene matches: 7. Germline CDR1 reads SGHRS; CDR2 reads YFSETQ. The CDR3 totals 15 residues. CDR3 sequence reads: CASSLVIGGGETQYF. CDR3 nucleotides: TGCGCCAGCAGCTTGGTGATTGGGGGAGGGGAGACCCAGTACTTC.